The T cell receptor beta chain under discussion was sequenced for a study of blood T cell repertoires in COVID-19. Study summary: The study drew acute and convalescent COVID-19 samples from the United States, Italy and Spain.

Here immunoSEQ multiplex PCR was the method, and the copy in TCRdb shows in-frame clones only, minus some. This sample has fewer than 300,000 clones, with 80% to 90% found just once. Participants reported their clinical history, and cohort assignment relied on those reports. The sample holds a few counts of this clone. Trimming took 8 bases from V and 2 from J; bases not matched to a gene: 14. The CDR3 runs to 16 residues. Per the germline V gene, CDR1 is MDHEN and CDR2 is SYDVKM. The chain combines TRBV28 with TRBJ1-2; 7 nucleotides line up with TRBD1. The sequence came from a woman aged 25 to 39 who had recovered from COVID-19. Material for sequencing was PBMCs or T cells enriched from blood (not recorded which). In nucleotides, the CDR3 is TGTGCCAGCCAACCTTCCCAGACAGGGTGGAACTATGGCTACACCTTC. Translated: CASQPSQTGWNYGYTF.